The entry below describes one T cell receptor beta chain. The specificity of this receptor is unknown. The input lacks base qualities; no much larger clone sits a single base away. Using the deep immunoSEQ assay, multiplex PCR amplified TCR CDR3 regions from genomic DNA. Extracted genomic DNA from each cell subset was spread evenly across all wells of several immunoSEQ 96-well plates, with each plate serving as a replicate. For sorted subsets, roughly 200 ng of genomic DNA, equivalent to tens of thousands of T cell genomes, went into each replicate PCR. Purified libraries were quantified with a Qubit 3.0 fluorometer, sized on a Bioanalyzer 2100, and re-quantified with the KAPA Library Quantification kit. A separate single-read 150-cycle Illumina NextSeq 550 flow cell was used to sequence each immunoSEQ 96-well plate. For the original study's pipeline: Because only junctional sequences without quality scores were contained in the immunoSEQ output, filtering matching that applied to full-length reads could not be performed. Sequences were annotated with PyIR, a Python wrapper for IgBLAST v1.9, and V/J genes and CDR3 were assigned using IMGT germline references. Reads were filtered out if the reads had weak V/J assignments (E-value above 1e-6), no CDR3, stop codons, out-of-frame junctions, or ambiguous translated residues. V3J clonotypes were defined as sequences sharing the same inferred V gene, J gene, and CDR3 amino acid sequence. Percentage overlap between repertoires was calculated by dividing the number of shared unique clonotypes by the size of the smaller repertoire. Repertoire richness was assessed with RTK rarefaction, the Chao1 estimator, and Recon v2.1 estimates of unobserved clonotypes. Generation probabilities for all TCRbeta clonotypes obtained by the gDNA method from a handful of donors were computed using OLGA. Drawn from immuneACCESS, this table holds only the in-frame rearrangements with V and J called that TCRdb kept. Clones are partly lost; checked studies trace under half to an unresolved V gene and leave the rest unexplained. V, J and clone size were drawn from that table, and D and trimming were deduced from the DNA. Here the sample has just over 2,000,000 clones; around 96% occur a single time. The ten most abundant clones make up around 1.1% of the sample.

The CDR3 sequence holds 17 residues, the cysteine and phenylalanine included. Only the CDR3 region is kept as DNA, spanning 51 bases read in frame from base 1. The germline V gene provides CDR1 KGHSH and CDR2 LQKENI. V sheds 10 bases and J sheds 1 base, leaving 25 bases between their ends. The data stem from a study of shared clonotypes between healthy human individuals (dated by TCRdb to the early 2020s). Looking at the study overall: The cohort comprised a couple of women and three men aged 18 to 49 years. To estimate repertoire size and how much clonotype sharing occurs between individuals, the study deeply sequenced the blood TCR repertoires of five healthy adults. For each donor, CD4 naive and CD4 memory were each run on three plates, CD8 naive on two plates, and CD8 memory on one plate. To increase sequencing depth and limit assay-specific biases, different laboratories used diverse techniques to prepare libraries and sequence TCR repertoires. Per donor, leukapheresis produced somewhere between about 0.9 and 9.5 billion PBMCs.

Paper-wide results and their limitations: Higher generation probabilities were observed for clonotypes shared by all four sorted-subset donors than for non-shared clonotypes. The small number of donors limited the genetic and exposure-history diversity represented. Larger estimated clonotype richness was generally found for naive subsets than for memory subsets. Pairwise subsampling indicated that sequencing depth was expected to affect the degree of clonotype sharing among donors. Approximately 5% of naive CD4, 3% to 3.5% of naive CD8, 2% to 2.5% of memory CD4, and around 0.4% of memory CD8 clonotypes were shared across four donors. Sampling was restricted to blood, and TCR repertoires in tissue are likely to differ from TCR repertoires in blood. Incomplete sequencing was indicated by rarefaction of sorted-subset datasets, despite the large sequencing depth.

For the CD8 naive samples, CD45RO-negative cells were positively selected for CCR7, yielding a CD45RA+CCR7+ population from which TemRA cells were excluded. Healthy HIV-negative adults with no recently reported acute infections or vaccinations were included as donors. All donors were Caucasian adults living in Nashville, Tennessee, USA. After blood collection by leukapheresis, PBMCs were isolated using Ficoll-Histopaque density gradient centrifugation and then cryopreserved in the vapor phase of liquid nitrogen. Purity and quantity of every magnetically sorted T cell population were checked by analytical flow cytometry. From each sorted fraction, genomic DNA was isolated and quantified by UV absorbance on a Nanodrop 2000c.

Input material: naive CD8+ T cells sorted from blood. The cell subset or site label corresponds to: CD45RA+CCR7+. Recombination linked TRBV18 to TRBJ2-5, with the D gene not confidently named. The clonotype comes from a young man in good health. The sequenced DNA is TGTGCCACCTCCGAATTGGGCAGCACCTATATCCAAGAGACCCAGTACTTC. It encodes CATSELGSTYIQETQYF.